This T cell receptor (beta chain) was captured in a study of OX40 agonist ivuxolimab in advanced cancers. General observations from the study: Part of the nonresponder group also had normalized T-cell clonal expansion that was low.

The assay was immunoSEQ multiplex PCR, and TCRdb's table has in-frame clones only and misses some. The table includes about 87,000 clones, around nine tenths detected once. The V end lost 5 bases, the J end lost 2 bases, and 10 bases lay between the germline ends. Germline CDR1 and CDR2: MNHEY and SMNVEV (reference sequence). This CDR3 contains 14 residues. About this clone: Its antigen is still unknown.

This chain joins TRBV27 and TRBJ1-5; D is unclear. The receptor was isolated from an adult with an advanced solid tumor such as melanoma, head and neck, liver or kidney cancer. The material sequenced was CD4+ or CD8+ T cells sorted from blood, taken in a trial of the OX40 agonist ivuxolimab. The CDR3 spells CASSPRWGNQPQHF. DNA of the CDR3: TGTGCCAGCAGTCCGCGATGGGGCAATCAGCCCCAGCATTTT.